The sequence of this T cell receptor (beta chain) was determined in a study of blood T cell repertoires in COVID-19. The CDR3 has 15 amino acids. Germline V lookup: CDR1 SGHNT, CDR2 YYREEE (reference sequence). V was pared by 2 bases and J by 0 bases, with 3 bases of the junction left unmatched. Authors' data handling: Amplification with reference gene primers provided the estimates of nucleated cell counts. Sequencing used immunoSEQ multiplex PCR; TCRdb keeps in-frame clones, though not all of them. V and J calls and clone size are as listed in that table; D and trimming were resolved from the DNA. The sample has tens of thousands of clones; roughly 89% are singletons. This clone has only a few counts.

The chain is built from TRBV5-4 and TRBJ1-1, with TRBD1 identical over 8 bases. What was sequenced was peripheral blood. The sequence was collected from a man aged 55 to 70 with active or convalescent COVID-19. This chain's CDR3 is CASSLGTGMNTEAFF. The CDR3 nucleotides read TGTGCCAGCAGCTTAGGGACAGGCATGAACACTGAAGCTTTCTTT.